These T cell receptor beta chains were read from a single sample in a study of CD8 T cells in ankylosing spondylitis. Using its own MiXCR run on the 5' RACE reads, TCRdb lists one record per CDR3 protein. The sample records some 350,000 distinct CDR3 sequences, approximately 14% being singletons. The sample comprised blood, either unsorted or a sorted T cell fraction (not recorded which). The receptors were sampled from a male donor with ankylosing spondylitis or in good health (not recorded which). Each CDR3 is given with its conserved first and last residue. D genes are given only for firm matches. Part of the rows lack a size; the others show once, few, many or a class for expanded clones.

v_call	clone_size	j_call	d_call	cdr3_aa	cdr3_nt
TRBV5-6	.	TRBJ2-7	.	CASSLLQNRWEQYF	TGTGCCAGCAGCTTGCTGCAGAACAGGTGGGAGCAGTACTTC
TRBV21-1	.	TRBJ2-3	.	CASSLASGDDGTDTQYF	TGTGCCAGCAGCCTGGCATCAGGGGACGATGGGACAGATACGCAGTATTTT
TRBV5-6	few	TRBJ1-6	.	CASSLVQPNSPLHF	TGTGCCAGCAGCTTGGTTCAGCCTAATTCACCCCTCCACTTT
TRBV10-2	.	TRBJ1-2	.	CASRPPNNYGYTF	TGCGCATCTAGACCCCCGAACAACTATGGCTACACCTTC
TRBV7-9	.	TRBJ2-4	.	CASSLGDRQIQYF	TGTGCCAGCAGCTTAGGGGATAGACAAATTCAGTACTTC
TRBV20-1	few	TRBJ2-3	TRBD2	CSAGASAGDLFTDTQYF	TGCAGTGCTGGCGCCTCAGCGGGGGACTTATTCACAGATACGCAGTATTTT
TRBV20-1	many	TRBJ2-1	TRBD2	CSAPREFEQFF	TGCAGTGCCCCGCGGGAGTTTGAGCAGTTCTTC
TRBV20-1	few	TRBJ1-5	TRBD1	CSAKTGGANQPQHF	TGCAGTGCTAAAACAGGGGGCGCGAATCAGCCCCAGCATTTT
TRBV5-5	few	TRBJ2-2	TRBD2	CASSPSSGANTGELFF	TGTGCCAGCAGCCCCTCTAGCGGGGCGAACACCGGGGAGCTGTTTTTT
TRBV3-1	many	TRBJ1-6	.	CASSLYRTPLHF	TGTGCCAGCAGCTTGTACCGGACACCCCTCCACTTT
TRBV4-1	.	TRBJ2-5	.	CASSQFGKETQYF	TGCGCCAGCAGCCAATTTGGGAAGGAGACCCAGTACTTC
TRBV7-8	many	TRBJ1-1	TRBD1	CASSKGQANTEAFF	TGTGCCAGCAGCAAGGGACAGGCGAACACTGAAGCTTTCTTT
TRBV5-1	few	TRBJ2-7	TRBD2	CASSYSGDSYEQYF	TGCGCCAGCAGCTATAGCGGGGACTCCTACGAGCAGTACTTC
TRBV12-3/TRBV12-4	.	TRBJ2-7	TRBD1	CASRGTGPSYEQYF	TGTGCCAGCAGAGGGACAGGTCCGTCCTACGAGCAGTACTTC
TRBV6-1	.	TRBJ2-2	TRBD1	CASSGLRQGSYTGELFF	TGTGCCAGCAGTGGCTTAAGACAGGGGAGTTACACCGGGGAGCTGTTTTTT
TRBV20-1	few	TRBJ1-5	.	CSAFDRRTNQPQHF	TGCAGTGCTTTCGACAGGAGGACTAATCAGCCCCAGCATTTT
TRBV29-1	few	TRBJ2-7	.	CSVVGDSYEQYF	TGCAGCGTCGTAGGTGACTCCTACGAGCAGTACTTC
TRBV11-2	.	TRBJ1-1	.	CASSYLGLGNTEAFF	TGTGCCAGCAGCTACCTGGGGTTAGGGAACACTGAAGCTTTCTTT
TRBV28	few	TRBJ2-3	.	CASRGRSPDTQYF	TGTGCCAGCAGGGGAAGGTCTCCAGATACGCAGTATTTT
TRBV5-1	.	TRBJ1-6	.	CASSRGTENSPLHF	TGCGCCAGCAGCCGGGGGACCGAGAATTCACCCCTCCACTTT
TRBV7-9	.	TRBJ2-7	.	CASSLDHSSYEQYF	TGTGCCAGCAGCTTAGACCACAGCTCCTACGAGCAGTACTTC
TRBV5-1	few	TRBJ1-2	.	CASSRDWDGYTF	TGCGCCAGCAGCAGGGACTGGGATGGCTACACCTTC
TRBV6-1	few	TRBJ1-2	TRBD1	CASTNLRQGYGYTF	TGTGCCAGCACCAACCTTCGACAGGGCTATGGCTACACCTTC
TRBV5-1	few	TRBJ2-1	TRBD2	CASSPAGVASGRNEQFF	TGCGCCAGCAGCCCGGCGGGGGTGGCTAGCGGGAGGAATGAGCAGTTCTTC
TRBV11-2	.	TRBJ2-7	TRBD2	CASRPGLISYEQYF	TGTGCCAGCAGACCGGGACTAATCTCCTACGAGCAGTACTTC
TRBV4-1	.	TRBJ2-1	.	CASSQDSRYNEQFF	TGCGCCAGCAGCCAAGACTCCCGATACAATGAGCAGTTCTTC
TRBV10-1	few	TRBJ2-3	TRBD2	CASSPTSGRGEDTQYF	TGCGCCAGCAGCCCTACTAGCGGGAGAGGTGAAGATACGCAGTATTTT
TRBV7-8	.	TRBJ2-2	.	CASSPARVGLNTGELFF	TGTGCCAGCAGCCCTGCGAGGGTGGGCCTGAACACCGGGGAGCTGTTTTTT
TRBV6-1	once	TRBJ2-7	TRBD2	CASTRTSASYEQYF	TGTGCCAGCACCCGGACTAGCGCCTCCTACGAGCAGTACTTC
TRBV12-3/TRBV12-4	few	TRBJ2-5	.	CASSSSVQETQYF	TGTGCCAGCAGCTCTAGCGTCCAAGAGACCCAGTACTTC
TRBV6-5	few	TRBJ2-5	.	CASMQQETQYF	TGTGCCAGCATGCAGCAAGAGACCCAGTACTTC
TRBV18	few	TRBJ1-1	.	CASSSRGLMNTEAFF	TGTGCCAGCTCGTCTCGGGGTTTAATGAACACTGAAGCTTTCTTT
TRBV10-3	.	TRBJ2-5	.	CAIRAAAETQYF	TGTGCCATCAGAGCCGCCGCAGAGACCCAGTACTTC
TRBV4-2	.	TRBJ2-7	.	CASSQDGFRSGGSYEQYF	TGTGCCAGCAGCCAAGATGGGTTTCGGAGCGGAGGATCCTACGAGCAGTACTTC
TRBV6-1	few	TRBJ2-3	.	CASSVQGLDITDTQYF	TGTGCCAGCAGTGTACAGGGATTAGATATCACAGATACGCAGTATTTT
TRBV7-2	.	TRBJ1-6	TRBD1	CASSPGQGSSYNSPLHF	TGTGCCAGCAGCCCAGGACAGGGGAGCTCCTATAATTCACCCCTCCACTTT
TRBV7-9	.	TRBJ2-7	.	CASSLPQGGANYEQYF	TGTGCCAGCAGCTTACCCCAAGGGGGGGCTAACTACGAGCAGTACTTC
TRBV12-3/TRBV12-4	.	TRBJ1-2	TRBD1	CASRDRDYGYTF	TGTGCCAGCAGGGACAGGGACTATGGCTACACCTTC
TRBV12-3/TRBV12-4	.	TRBJ1-1	.	CASRPRENTEAFF	TGTGCCAGCAGACCCCGAGAGAACACTGAAGCTTTCTTT
TRBV20-1	many	TRBJ2-3	TRBD2	CSARGLADTQYF	TGCAGTGCTAGAGGACTAGCGGATACGCAGTATTTT
TRBV30	few	TRBJ2-3	.	CAWKQGRYTDTQYF	TGTGCCTGGAAACAGGGAAGGTACACAGATACGCAGTATTTT
TRBV9	.	TRBJ2-1	.	CASSPGAGVGEQFF	TGTGCCAGCAGCCCCGGGGCCGGGGTCGGTGAGCAGTTCTTC
TRBV3-1	many	TRBJ1-4	TRBD1	CASSPAPGQLNEKLFF	TGTGCCAGCAGCCCTGCTCCGGGACAGCTGAATGAAAAACTGTTTTTT
TRBV5-4	few	TRBJ2-1	.	CASSLKPNEQFF	TGTGCCAGCAGCCTCAAGCCCAATGAGCAGTTCTTC
TRBV2	many	TRBJ1-2	.	CASSPQGYTRNGYTF	TGTGCCAGCAGTCCCCAGGGATACACGAGGAATGGCTACACCTTC